The clone carrying this TCR beta chain was seen a handful of times. The data are from a study of patients and donors after allogeneic stem cell transplantation. TCRdb recomputed calls from the RT-PCR reads with MiXCR, one row per CDR3 protein. The sample has 30,000 to 40,000 distinct CDR3 sequences, about 37% seen once. The CDR3 runs to 16 residues. The V gene's germline CDR1 is SGHKS and CDR2 YYEKEE (reference sequence). Trimming stripped 2 bases from V and 4 bases from J, with 15 bases between. Specimen: blood, either unsorted or a sorted T cell fraction (not recorded which). The chain has TRBV5-5 and TRBJ1-4, with a weak D call TRBD1 (5 bases). The TCR sequence derives from a human donor who was either an allogeneic HSCT recipient or a stem cell or donor lymphocyte infusion donor (not recorded which). It is not recorded whose cells these are; they may come from a transplant donor. The CDR3 reads CASSFDRLGGNEKLFF. CDR3 bases: TGTGCCAGCAGCTTCGACAGACTTGGGGGTAATGAAAAACTGTTTTTT.